This T cell receptor beta chain was documented in a study of blood T cell repertoires in COVID-19. Study overall: Collection of acute and convalescent COVID-19 samples took place in the United States, Italy and Spain.

Trimming pared 3 bases from V and 6 bases from J, leaving 14 bases between. The CDR3 length is 14 residues. CDR1 and CDR2 from the germline V gene are SGHDN and FVKESK. The data were produced by immunoSEQ multiplex PCR, yet TCRdb's version contains in-frame clones alone and is incomplete. Of over 150,000 clones listed, about 86% are singletons. Across under 25 US areas, participants ranged in age from roughly 18 to 95 years. Cohort allocation depended upon clinical history that participants reported. Recovery meant two consecutive negative NP/OP PCR tests, professional clearance, or resolved symptoms.

The source material was PBMCs or T cells enriched from blood (not recorded which). This receptor was taken from a man aged 45-65 years who had recovered from COVID-19. V and J are TRBV14 and TRBJ1-2; weak D call: TRBD1 (5 bases). The CDR3 DNA is TGTGCCAGCAGCCAGGTGCGGACATCTCATGGCTACACCTTC. This codes for CASSQVRTSHGYTF.